The 8 T cell receptor beta chains listed next were all sequenced from one sample in a study of blood T cell repertoires in COVID-19. Using immunoSEQ multiplex PCR, the repertoire was profiled, and TCRdb retains in-frame clones only, with some absent. The table records about 81,000 clones, around 80% of them present only once. Sequences were obtained from peripheral blood. Receptor source: a human donor in a cohort sampled during active COVID-19.

The chain links TRBV19 to TRBJ2-7; D remains unclear. CDR1 is LNHDA and CDR2 is SQIVND in the germline V gene (reference sequence). The CDR3 is 15 residues long. With 3 bases removed from V and 2 bases from J, the gap between germline ends came to 14 bases. The CDR3: CASSIGVGQTYEQYF. CDR3 bases: TGTGCCAGTAGTATCGGTGTTGGGCAGACCTACGAGCAGTACTTC.

The chain couples TRBV5-4 to TRBJ2-2, with a tentative D call TRBD1 (5 bases). V was cut by 0 bases and J by 2 bases, with 8 bases left in between. The CDR3 covers 15 residues. Germline V CDR1 and CDR2: SGHNT, YYREEE (reference sequence). The CDR3 nucleotides read TGTGCCAGCAGCTTGGGGACAAGAAACACCGGGGAGCTGTTTTTT. It encodes CASSLGTRNTGELFF.

This clone has a single count. This sequence joins TRBV5-4 and TRBJ2-5; the match to TRBD2 covers 10 bases. Germline CDR1 SGHNT, CDR2 YYREEE (reference sequence). The CDR3 spans 16 residues. Trimming at V came to 2 bases and at J to 5 bases, leaving 9 bases not matched to a gene. This CDR3 reads CASSLSSGGFRETQYF. CDR3 bases: TGTGCCAGCAGCTTATCTAGCGGGGGCTTCAGGGAGACCCAGTACTTC.

The chain carries TRBV2 and TRBJ2-3, with 12 positions matching TRBD2. V was clipped by 7 bases and J by 9 bases; unmatched bases: 8. The germline gives CDR1 SNHLY, CDR2 FYNNEI. This CDR3 contains 14 residues. The CDR3 loop is CASNLVLAGGTQYF. In DNA, the CDR3 is TGTGCCAGCAACTTAGTCCTAGCGGGGGGGACGCAGTATTTT. The variable domain in full, with the rest retrieved from reference TRBV2 and TRBJ2-3, is EPEVTQTPSHQVTQMGQEVILRCVPISNHLYFYWYRQILGQKVEFLVSFYNNEISEKSEIFDDQFSVERPDGSNFTLKIRSTKLEDSAMYFCASNLVLAGGTQYFGPGTRLTVL.

About this clone itself: Other DNA sequences within the sample encode an identical CDR3. The V and J genes are TRBV19 and TRBJ2-2, with 11 nucleotides matching TRBD2. Looked up from germline, CDR1 is LNHDA and CDR2 is SQIVND (reference sequence). The CDR3 has 15 amino acids. Trimming at V came to 5 bases and at J to 1 base, leaving 0 bases not matched to a gene. The CDR3 region is CASSLAGGNTGELFF. The CDR3, as DNA: TGTGCCAGTAGTCTAGCGGGGGGGAACACCGGGGAGCTGTTTTTT.

The chain carries TRBV18 and TRBJ1-6; 8 bases align to TRBD1. After removal of 5 bases from V and 7 bases from J, the junction contained 7 bases not matched to a gene. Germline V lookup: CDR1 KGHSH, CDR2 LQKENI. This CDR3 is 15 amino acids long. The CDR3: CASSWEGQGNSPLHF. In DNA form, the CDR3 reads TGTGCCAGCTCATGGGAAGGACAGGGAAATTCACCCCTCCACTTT.

The V call is TRBV4-1, the J call TRBJ2-7, with 10 bases matching TRBD2. This CDR3 has 15 amino acids. Looked up from germline, CDR1 is MGHRA and CDR2 is YSYEKL. Trimming at V came to 1 base and at J to 0 bases, leaving 0 bases not matched to a gene. The CDR3, as DNA: TGCGCCAGCAGCCAAGGACTAGCGGGCTCCTACGAGCAGTACTTC. Protein sequence: CASSQGLAGSYEQYF.

This clone was seen more than once but under ten times. CDR3 in DNA: TGTGCCAGCAGCGACCAACGGGGGTACAGATCCCAACCTGAAGCTTTCTTT. As protein: CASSDQRGYRSQPEAFF. The chain joins TRBV7-9 to TRBJ1-1; TRBD1 might be the D (5 bases). The CDR3 runs to 17 residues. V lost 5 bases and J 6 bases, leaving 25 bases between the germline ends. CDR1 is SEHNR and CDR2 is FQNEAQ in the germline V gene (reference sequence).